These T cell receptor beta chains were read from a single sample in a study of blood T cells in healthy people across ages. Each CDR3 protein gets one entry after TCRdb re-called the 5' RACE reads with MiXCR. The sample records more than 1,400,000 distinct CDR3 sequences, 42% being singletons. Sequencing used blood. Source of these receptors: a woman between 18 and 30 years old in good health. Both conserved end residues are part of each CDR3. A D gene is named only where the DNA matches it firmly. Clone size is shown for a subset of rows, as once, few, many or a class of expanded clone.

TRBJ2-3 | - | - | TRBV6-6 | TGTGCCAGCAGTTACGTAGAATACAGGGGCACAGATACGCAGTATTTT | CASSYVEYRGTDTQYF
TRBJ1-2 | - | - | TRBV13 | TGTGCCAGCAGCTCAACGGACACGGGGGGCTATGGCTACACCTTC | CASSSTDTGGYGYTF
TRBJ2-1 | TRBD2 | - | TRBV2 | TGTGCCAGCAGTGAAGCGCGGGCGGGGGGGCCCCCCTACGAGCAGTTCTTC | CASSEARAGGPPYEQFF
TRBJ1-2 | - | - | TRBV29-1 | TGCAGCGTTGACGGCAATGTTCTGAACTATGGCTACACCTTC | CSVDGNVLNYGYTF
TRBJ1-6 | - | - | TRBV7-2 | TGTGCCAGCAGCATAGGGGGACCAGGGAATTCACCCCTCCACTTT | CASSIGGPGNSPLHF
TRBJ2-1 | - | - | TRBV7-8 | TGTGCCAGCAGCCCTACTTCCGGGACAAATGAGCAGTTCTTC | CASSPTSGTNEQFF
TRBJ2-7 | - | - | TRBV12-3/TRBV12-4 | TGTGCCAGCGGCCCCGATACAGCGGGTCCAGCCTACGAGCAGTACTTC | CASGPDTAGPAYEQYF
TRBJ2-3 | TRBD2 | few | TRBV6-5 | TGTGCCAGCAGTTACTCGACTCCGTCTAGCGGGAGCATTATAGATACGCAGTATTTT | CASSYSTPSSGSIIDTQYF
TRBJ1-4 | TRBD1 | few | TRBV7-9 | TGTGCCAGCAGCTTGGGGACAGGCCTTAATGAAAAACTGTTTTTT | CASSLGTGLNEKLFF
TRBJ1-4 | - | - | TRBV12-5 | TGTGCTAGTGGTTTGTCGTGGGGACCCTCGACAACTAATGAAAAACTGTTTTTT | CASGLSWGPSTTNEKLFF
TRBJ1-1 | - | - | TRBV6-2/TRBV6-3 | TGTGCCAGCAGCCTCGTTCTGACTAACACTGAAGCTTTCTTT | CASSLVLTNTEAFF
TRBJ2-7 | - | - | TRBV6-5 | TGTGCCAGCAGTTACTCGATCCTAAGAGGGAGCTCCTACGAGCAGTACTTC | CASSYSILRGSSYEQYF
TRBJ2-1 | - | few | TRBV20-1 | TGCAGTGCGCGGTACGGGGGCCCTTACAATGAGCAGTTCTTC | CSARYGGPYNEQFF
TRBJ2-1 | - | - | TRBV11-2 | TGTGCCAGCAGCTTTCATCAGGGCTACAATGAGCAGTTCTTC | CASSFHQGYNEQFF
TRBJ2-7 | TRBD2 | - | TRBV20-1 | TGCAGTGCCTCCGGGACTAGTAGGGACGAGCAGTACTTC | CSASGTSRDEQYF
TRBJ2-7 | - | few | TRBV6-2/TRBV6-3 | TGTGCCAGCAGTTACGAAGGATTTAGCTCCTACGAGCAGTACTTC | CASSYEGFSSYEQYF
TRBJ2-3 | TRBD2 | few | TRBV6-5 | TGTGCCAGCAGTTACTCGATGAAGGGTGAAGGGACTAGGAGCCCAGATACGCAGTATTTT | CASSYSMKGEGTRSPDTQYF
TRBJ2-3 | - | - | TRBV20-1 | TGCAGTGCTAGACCCCCCCCAGCGGCCGCCATTTTGAATACGCAGTATTTT | CSARPPPAAAILNTQYF
TRBJ2-7 | - | few | TRBV20-1 | TGCTCTAGTGGGGCCTCCTACGAGCAGTACTTC | CSSGASYEQYF
TRBJ2-1 | TRBD1 | - | TRBV5-1 | TGCGCCAGCAGCTCCGCCGGGGGACAGGGGGAAGGTGAGCAGTTCTTC | CASSSAGGQGEGEQFF
TRBJ1-4 | TRBD1 | few | TRBV28 | TGTGCCAGCAGTTTATCTACAGGGGGCGCGGGTGAAAAACTGTTTTTT | CASSLSTGGAGEKLFF
TRBJ2-7 | TRBD1 | - | TRBV27 | TGTGCCAGCAGTCCCGACAGGGGGCCGGAATCCTACGAGCAGTACTTC | CASSPDRGPESYEQYF
TRBJ1-2 | - | few | TRBV12-3/TRBV12-4 | TGTGCCAGCAGTCGGGACTGGGGCTACACCTTC | CASSRDWGYTF
TRBJ1-2 | - | few | TRBV10-3 | TGTGCCATCAGTGACGTGGATGCGAACTATGGCTACACCTTC | CAISDVDANYGYTF
TRBJ2-2 | TRBD2 | few | TRBV27 | TGTGCCAGCAGTTTTACTAGCGGGGGGCGGAACACCGGGGAGCTGTTTTTT | CASSFTSGGRNTGELFF
TRBJ2-7 | - | - | TRBV11-2 | TGTGCCAGCAGCCTAAAGACAGGGACTAACCCGACAAGCTCCTACGAGCAGTACTTC | CASSLKTGTNPTSSYEQYF
TRBJ2-7 | - | few | TRBV12-3/TRBV12-4 | TGTGCCAGCAGTCCCATTATTCAGGGGAGCGAGCAGTACTTC | CASSPIIQGSEQYF
TRBJ2-5 | TRBD2 | - | TRBV24-1 | TGTGCCACCAGTGCCCCGCGGGGGGAGACCCAGTACTTC | CATSAPRGETQYF
TRBJ2-3 | - | few | TRBV10-3 | TGTGCCATCAGTGAGCCAGGGGAAACCACAGATACGCAGTATTTT | CAISEPGETTDTQYF
TRBJ1-6 | - | - | TRBV10-3 | TGTGCCATCAGTGAGGTGTCGCGGAATTCACCCCTCCACTTT | CAISEVSRNSPLHF
TRBJ2-7 | - | many | TRBV28 | TGTGCCAGCAGTTTATTTACAGGGCCCTCCTACGAGCAGTACTTC | CASSLFTGPSYEQYF